One and the same sample provided the 29 T cell receptor beta chains below, sequenced in a study of cytotoxic CD8 clonotypes in ibrutinib-treated CLL. Sequencing was performed with immunoSEQ multiplex PCR; in TCRdb, only in-frame clones are kept and a portion is missing. This sample has roughly 16,000 clones, with about 70% found just once. The source material was PBMCs, sampled after 12 months of ibrutinib treatment. The receptors come from a human donor with chronic lymphocytic leukemia.

This chain uses TRBV7-3 with TRBJ2-3, with 7 positions matching TRBD1. The germline V gene has CDR1 SGHTA and CDR2 FQGTGA. This CDR3 contains 14 residues. V dropped 4 bases and J dropped 3; count of bases not matched to a gene: 4. DNA of the CDR3: TGTGCCAGCAGCTCGCCGGGACAGACAGATACGCAGTATTTT. It translates to CASSSPGQTDTQYF.

The chain is built from TRBV30 and TRBJ2-7; D may match TRBD1 or TRBD2 (5 bases each). This CDR3 has 16 residues. Trimming shortened V by 4 bases and J by 4 bases, and 23 bases separated the two germline ends. Germline V gene lookup returns CDR1 GTSNPN and CDR2 SVGIG (reference sequence). The CDR3 spells CAWKPGAHLGGYEQYF. CDR3 bases: TGTGCCTGGAAGCCCGGGGCTCATCTTGGGGGTTACGAGCAGTACTTC.

This clone was seen only once. This chain uses TRBV7-6 with TRBJ2-6; D could derive from TRBD1 or TRBD2 (5 bases each). This CDR3 region has 16 residues. Trimming pared 0 bases from V and 4 bases from J, leaving 10 bases between. Germline CDR1 is SGHVS and CDR2 is FNYEAQ. The CDR3 is CASSLAGAGGANVLTF. Here the CDR3 DNA reads TGTGCCAGCAGCTTAGCAGGGGCGGGCGGGGCCAACGTCCTGACTTTC.

The chain has TRBV28 and TRBJ2-7; tentative D call: TRBD2 (5 bases). Looked up from germline, CDR1 is MDHEN and CDR2 is SYDVKM. This CDR3 has 13 amino acids. With 7 bases removed from V and 4 bases from J, the gap between germline ends came to 14 bases. The CDR3 here is CASKTGVGYEQYF. In nucleotides, the CDR3 is TGTGCCAGCAAGACCGGGGTAGGATACGAGCAGTACTTC.

This sequence joins TRBV10-3 and TRBJ1-6, with D hard to call. The germline CDR1 and CDR2 sequences are ENHRY and SYGVKD. V shed 6 bases and J shed 5 bases, with 8 bases lying between them. This CDR3 region has 13 residues. CDR3 sequence (DNA): TGTGCCATCAGGGATTTGGATAATTCACCCCTCCACTTT. Protein sequence: CAIRDLDNSPLHF.

The chain links TRBV29-1 to TRBJ1-1, with a weak D call TRBD1 (5 bases). The CDR3 has 13 amino acids. The V and J ends lost 4 bases and 3 bases respectively, with 12 bases between them. Germline V CDR1 and CDR2: SQVTM, ANQGSEA. CDR3 region: CSVAEGGDTEAFF. The CDR3, as DNA: TGCAGCGTTGCGGAGGGAGGGGACACTGAAGCTTTCTTT.

The sample holds a few counts of this clone. This chain joins TRBV6-1 and TRBJ2-7, with D perhaps given as TRBD1 or TRBD2 (5 bases each). Germline CDR1 MNHNS, CDR2 SASEGT. This CDR3 is built from 13 residues. Trimming left V 6 bases short and J 4 bases short, with 13 bases between. The CDR3 DNA reads as TGTGCCAGCAGGGCCGGGACCTTATACGAGCAGTACTTC. Protein product: CASRAGTLYEQYF.

V usage is TRBV11-2 and J usage is TRBJ2-1; 9 nucleotides line up with TRBD2. In germline, CDR1 is SGHAT, CDR2 FQNNGV. After removal of 4 bases from V and 7 bases from J, the junction contained 8 bases not matched to a gene. This CDR3 spans 15 amino acids. CDR3 region: CASSSPAGGYNEQFF. The CDR3 DNA reads as TGTGCCAGCAGCTCCCCTGCGGGAGGGTATAATGAGCAGTTCTTC.

Ten or more counts support this clone. The chain uses TRBV13 and TRBJ2-7; 11 bases map to TRBD2. This CDR3 has 17 amino acids. Trimming took 5 bases from V and 0 from J; bases not matched to a gene: 9. CDR1 PRHDT and CDR2 FYEKMQ come from the germline V gene (reference sequence). CDR3: CASSTRGGTSGSYEQYF. CDR3 coding DNA: TGTGCCAGCAGCACCCGTGGGGGGACTAGCGGCTCCTACGAGCAGTACTTC.

The chain combines TRBV7-9 with TRBJ1-1; a possible D gene is TRBD1 (6 bases). Germline lookup yields CDR1 SEHNR and CDR2 FQNEAQ (reference sequence). The CDR3 runs 14 residues. V was pared by 5 bases and J by 5 bases, with 15 bases between. The DNA for the CDR3 is TGTGCCAGCAGCCCACTAGGGGGGCTGACTGAAGCTTTCTTT. It codes for CASSPLGGLTEAFF.

The chain combines TRBV10-3 with TRBJ2-2, with TRBD2 identical over 9 bases. This CDR3 has 17 amino acids. CDR1 and CDR2 from the germline V gene are ENHRY and SYGVKD. The junction had 5 bases not matched to a gene; V was cut back by 3 bases and J by 0 bases. The CDR3 loop reads CAISDGAGGTNTGELFF. For the CDR3, the DNA is TGTGCCATCAGTGATGGGGCGGGAGGGACGAACACCGGGGAGCTGTTTTTT.

In its sample, this clone was seen a few times. This sequence joins TRBV19 and TRBJ1-5; a possible D gene is TRBD1 (5 bases). This CDR3 is built from 15 residues. V lost 7 bases, J lost 6 bases, and 19 bases lay in between. The V gene's germline CDR1 is LNHDA and CDR2 SQIVND (reference sequence). CDR3 protein: CASIPGARAAQPQHF. CDR3 DNA: TGTGCCAGTATCCCTGGGGCGCGGGCAGCTCAGCCCCAGCATTTT.

The chain employs TRBV28 and TRBJ1-2, with 7 bases identical to TRBD1. This CDR3 region has 14 residues. The V and J ends lost 3 bases and 8 bases, in that order; junction bases with no gene match: 9. Per germline, CDR1 MDHEN and CDR2 SYDVKM. In DNA, the CDR3 is TGTGCCAGCAGTTTCCCCGGGACAGAGGGCGGCTACACCTTC. It encodes CASSFPGTEGGYTF.

V usage is TRBV4-1 and J usage is TRBJ2-3; D call uncertain. Trimming pared 3 bases from V and 6 bases from J, leaving 10 bases between. CDR3 length: 13 residues. CDR1 and CDR2 (germline): MGHRA, YSYEKL. CDR3 nucleotides: TGCGCCAGCAGCCAGCCCCAATCCGATACGCAGTATTTT. This codes for CASSQPQSDTQYF.

This chain joins TRBV7-6 and TRBJ2-3; 11 bases align to TRBD2. Losses at the gene ends were 5 bases for V and 2 bases for J; bases not matched to a gene: 6. The length of the CDR3 is 16 residues. Germline values: CDR1 SGHVS, CDR2 FNYEAQ. The CDR3 DNA reads TGTGCCAGCAGCGGGGGACTAGCGGAAAACACAGATACGCAGTATTTT. This translates into CASSGGLAENTDTQYF.

Only a few counts were recorded for this clone. V and J are TRBV7-6 and TRBJ1-2; D might be TRBD1 (6 bases). Looked up from germline, CDR1 is SGHVS and CDR2 is FNYEAQ. Trimming stripped 5 bases from V and 0 bases from J, with 19 bases between. CDR3 length: 17 residues. The CDR3 spells CASSQYSPGQSNYGYTF. DNA of the CDR3: TGTGCCAGCAGCCAATATAGCCCGGGACAATCTAACTATGGCTACACCTTC.

The chain recombines TRBV2 with TRBJ1-1; possible D gene TRBD1, 5 bases. V was shortened by 1 base and J by 11 bases, with 17 bases between the two germline ends. The CDR3 runs to 14 residues. Germline CDR1 is SNHLY and CDR2 is FYNNEI. The CDR3 DNA reads TGTGCCAGCAGTGAAGATGCTGGGGGACGGCGGGCTTTCTTT. It is translated as CASSEDAGGRRAFF.

This chain uses TRBV27 with TRBJ2-7; 8 bases agree with TRBD2. Germline V gene data show CDR1 as MNHEY and CDR2 as SMNVEV (reference sequence). The CDR3 extends over 14 amino acids. J gave up 3 bases and V 6 bases, and 7 bases lay outside the gene matches. This chain's CDR3 is CASSLAGRVYEQYF. The CDR3 nucleotides read TGTGCCAGCAGCCTAGCGGGTCGAGTCTACGAGCAGTACTTC.

The V call is TRBV29-1, the J call TRBJ2-7; the D gene could be TRBD1 or TRBD2 (5 bases each). V dropped 8 bases and J dropped 6 bases, with 17 bases sitting between them. Germline lookup yields CDR1 SQVTM and CDR2 ANQGSEA. This CDR3 has 12 amino acids. DNA for the CDR3: TGCAGCTCCCGGGACGGGCTTGGCGAGCAGTACTTC. Its translation is CSSRDGLGEQYF.

The CDR3 nucleotides are TGTGCCAGCAGCCCTTGGGGCAACAATCAGCCCCAGCATTTT. The encoded protein is CASSPWGNNQPQHF. The rearrangement joins TRBV7-9 to TRBJ1-5; D is possibly TRBD1 (5 bases). Germline V gene lookup returns CDR1 SEHNR and CDR2 FQNEAQ (reference sequence). The CDR3 totals 14 residues. The V end lost 5 bases, the J end lost 3 bases, and 11 bases lay between the germline ends.

The J gene is TRBJ1-4, the V gene TRBV30; weak D call: TRBD1 (5 bases). The CDR3 is made up of 16 amino acids. Germline V CDR1 and CDR2: GTSNPN, SVGIG (reference sequence). The V and J ends lost 0 bases and 0 bases respectively, with 11 bases between them. As DNA, the CDR3 is TGTGCCTGGAGTGTTATTAGGGGCGCAACTAATGAAAAACTGTTTTTT. It encodes CAWSVIRGATNEKLFF.

The CDR3 region has the DNA TGTGCCAGTAGTATAGGCGCGGGAGAAGGGACCTACGAGCAGTACTTC. Residues: CASSIGAGEGTYEQYF. The V call is TRBV19, the J call TRBJ2-7, with TRBD2 matching over 7 bases. The V gene end was trimmed by 1 base and the J gene end by 2 bases; junction bases not matched to a gene: 8. This CDR3 has 16 residues. CDR1 LNHDA and CDR2 SQIVND come from the germline V gene (reference sequence). The full variable domain, in which reference TRBV19 and TRBJ2-7 provide the parts outside the CDR3, is DGGITQSPKYLFRKEGQNVTLSCEQNLNHDAMYWYRQDPGQGLRLIYYSQIVNDFQKGDIAEGYSVSREKKESFPLTVTSAQKNPTAFYLCASSIGAGEGTYEQYFGPGTRLTVT.

Only a few counts were recorded for this clone. The chain joins TRBV30 to TRBJ1-1; TRBD1 matches at 8 bases. This CDR3 has 15 residues. Germline CDR1 GTSNPN, CDR2 SVGIG (reference sequence). The J segment lost 5 bases and the V segment lost 3 bases, leaving 11 bases of the junction unmatched. The chain's CDR3 is CAWSQPRQGRTEAFF. The CDR3 DNA sequence: TGTGCCTGGAGCCAACCCCGACAGGGGAGAACTGAAGCTTTCTTT.

V usage is TRBV28 and J usage is TRBJ2-3; no clear D gene. The CDR3 runs to 11 residues. Germline assignment: CDR1 MDHEN and CDR2 SYDVKM. The V gene lost 2 bases and the J gene lost 4 bases, with 1 base spanning the gap. The CDR3 sequence is CASSLADTQYF. As DNA, the CDR3 is TGTGCCAGCAGTTTAGCAGATACGCAGTATTTT.

The chain links TRBV30 to TRBJ2-3, with 12 bases matching TRBD2. From germline, CDR1 is GTSNPN and CDR2 SVGIG (reference sequence). The CDR3 length is 16 residues. V dropped 0 bases and J dropped 3; count of bases not matched to a gene: 4. CDR3 region: CAWSVLAGGGTDTQYF. The CDR3 DNA sequence: TGTGCCTGGAGTGTACTAGCGGGAGGTGGGACAGATACGCAGTATTTT. The full variable domain, completed using reference TRBV30 and TRBJ2-3, is SQTIHQWPATLVQPVGSPLSLECTVEGTSNPNLYWYRQAAGRGLQLLFYSVGIGQISSEVPQNLSASRPQDRQFILSSKKLLLSDSGFYLCAWSVLAGGGTDTQYFGPGTRLTVL.

This clone was counted a few times. The chain has TRBV19 and TRBJ1-5; D not resolved. The CDR3 sequence is 15 residues long. CDR1 LNHDA and CDR2 SQIVND come from the germline V gene (reference sequence). V was clipped by 3 bases and J by 6 bases, with 15 bases between them. CDR3 region: CASSIVRQFGQPQHF. DNA of the CDR3: TGTGCCAGTAGTATTGTGAGGCAATTCGGTCAGCCCCAGCATTTT.

The chain uses TRBV19 and TRBJ2-7; D possibly corresponds to TRBD2 (5 bases). Between the trimmed V and J ends, which lost 3 bases and 2 bases, there was a span of 17 bases. The CDR3 contains 16 residues. Germline CDR1 and CDR2: LNHDA and SQIVND (reference sequence). The CDR3 sequence: CASSMGVAATPYEQYF. The CDR3 DNA follows: TGTGCCAGTAGTATGGGAGTGGCGGCAACTCCCTACGAGCAGTACTTC.

This clone was found a few times. The gene calls are TRBV2 and TRBJ2-7; D may be TRBD1 or TRBD2 (5 bases each). The CDR3 has 13 amino acids. V lost 3 bases, J lost 6 bases, and 12 bases lay in between. Germline V gene data show CDR1 as SNHLY and CDR2 as FYNNEI. The CDR3 bases are TGTGCCAGCAGTGAGTCTTGGGGGTTCGAGCAGTACTTC. This gives the protein CASSESWGFEQYF.

V gene TRBV28 combines with J gene TRBJ2-5; TRBD1 matches 7 bases. From germline, CDR1 is MDHEN and CDR2 SYDVKM. The J segment lost 5 bases and the V segment lost 4 bases, leaving 7 bases of the junction unmatched. The CDR3 covers 14 residues. The CDR3 DNA is TGTGCCAGCAGTTGGACAGGCACCAGGGAGACCCAGTACTTC. Its protein is CASSWTGTRETQYF. The complete variable domain, with remaining parts taken from reference TRBV28 and TRBJ2-5, reads DVKVTQSSRYLVKRTGEKVFLECVQDMDHENMFWYRQDPGLGLRLIYFSYDVKMKEKGDIPEGYSVSREKKERFSLILESASTNQTSMYLCASSWTGTRETQYFGPGTRLLVL.